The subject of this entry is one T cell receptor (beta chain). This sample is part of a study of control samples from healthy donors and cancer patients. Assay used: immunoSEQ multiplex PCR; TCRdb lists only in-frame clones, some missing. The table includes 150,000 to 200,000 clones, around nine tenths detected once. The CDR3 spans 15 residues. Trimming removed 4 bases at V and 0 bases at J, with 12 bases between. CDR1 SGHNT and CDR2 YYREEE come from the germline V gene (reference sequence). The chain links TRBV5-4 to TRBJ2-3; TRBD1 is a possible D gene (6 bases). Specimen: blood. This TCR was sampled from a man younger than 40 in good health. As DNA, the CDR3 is TGTGCCAGCAGCGGCGCGGACAGTAGCACAGATACGCAGTATTTT. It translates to CASSGADSSTDTQYF.